The 28 T cell receptor beta chains below come from one sample, sequenced in a study of OX40 agonist ivuxolimab in advanced cancers. The assay was immunoSEQ multiplex PCR, and TCRdb's table has in-frame clones only and misses some. This table has tens of thousands of clones, approximately 90% appearing once. The sequenced sample was CD4+ or CD8+ T cells sorted from blood, obtained in a trial of the OX40 agonist ivuxolimab. Receptors were obtained from an adult with an advanced solid tumor such as melanoma, head and neck, liver or kidney cancer.

V is TRBV5-1 and J is TRBJ2-7, with a possible D match to TRBD1 (5 bases). CDR1 is SGHRS and CDR2 is YFSETQ in the germline V gene. Between the trimmed V and J ends, which lost 0 bases and 4 bases, there was a span of 17 bases. The length of the CDR3 is 16 residues. The CDR3 here is CASSLGASGNVYEQYF. The CDR3 DNA follows: TGCGCCAGCAGCTTGGGCGCGTCAGGGAACGTTTACGAGCAGTACTTC.

The chain employs TRBV7-3 and TRBJ2-2, with TRBD2 identical over 14 bases. Unmatched junction bases numbered 8, after V lost 4 bases and J lost 4 bases. Germline V CDR1 and CDR2: SGHTA, FQGTGA. The CDR3 contains 18 residues. CDR3 in DNA: TGTGCCAGCAGCTCGGGACTAGCGGGAGTTAGTTCCACCGGGGAGCTGTTTTTT. It is translated as CASSSGLAGVSSTGELFF.

The V gene is TRBV28, the J gene TRBJ2-1; the D gene is possibly TRBD2 (6 bases). Trimming took 8 bases from V and 0 from J, leaving 20 bases between them. Per the germline V gene, CDR1 is MDHEN and CDR2 is SYDVKM. CDR3 length equals 17 residues. The CDR3 protein is CASGSPGTPSSYNEQFF. CDR3 DNA: TGTGCCAGCGGGTCCCCCGGGACTCCGAGCTCCTACAATGAGCAGTTCTTC. Supplemented by reference TRBV28 and TRBJ2-1, the full variable domain reads DVKVTQSSRYLVKRTGEKVFLECVQDMDHENMFWYRQDPGLGLRLIYFSYDVKMKEKGDIPEGYSVSREKKERFSLILESASTNQTSMYLCASGSPGTPSSYNEQFFGPGTRLTVL.

The chain employs TRBV27 and TRBJ2-1; D uncertain. Germline CDR1 and CDR2: MNHEY and SMNVEV (reference sequence). This CDR3 has 14 residues. V was clipped by 6 bases and J by 5 bases, with 14 bases between them. CDR3 residues: CASRLASLDNEQFF. The CDR3 bases are TGTGCCAGCAGACTCGCGAGTCTGGACAATGAGCAGTTCTTC.

A note on this clone: The junction differs from germline at one of its ends, possibly a read error. CDR3 coding DNA: TGTGCCAGCCCACCACCGTCATCCTACGAGCAGTACTTC. This encodes CASPPPSSYEQYF. V gene TRBV18 combines with J gene TRBJ2-7; D not resolved. This CDR3 comprises 13 residues. Germline V gives CDR1 KGHSH, CDR2 LQKENI.

V gene TRBV5-4 combines with J gene TRBJ2-3, with D perhaps matching TRBD1 (6 bases). This CDR3 spans 15 amino acids. Between the trimmed V and J ends, which lost 2 bases and 0 bases, there was a span of 10 bases. Germline V gene lookup returns CDR1 SGHNT and CDR2 YYREEE (reference sequence). The CDR3 DNA is TGTGCCAGCAGCTTTAGGGGGATAAGCACAGATACGCAGTATTTT. The encoded protein is CASSFRGISTDTQYF. Variable domain in full (rest from reference TRBV5-4 and TRBJ2-3): ETGVTQSPTHLIKTRGQQVTLRCSSQSGHNTVSWYQQALGQGPQFIFQYYREEENGRGNFPPRFSGLQFPNYSSELNVNALELDDSALYLCASSFRGISTDTQYFGPGTRLTVL.

This clone appeared once. V and J are TRBV5-8 and TRBJ1-5; D may be TRBD1 (5 bases). Trimming pared 4 bases from V and 7 bases from J, leaving 12 bases between. Germline CDR1 reads SGHTS; CDR2 reads YDEGEE. This CDR3 has 13 amino acids. CDR3 region: CASSQYGAQPQHF. In DNA, the CDR3 is TGTGCCAGCAGCCAGTATGGGGCACAGCCCCAGCATTTT.

The V gene is TRBV28, the J gene TRBJ2-7; maybe TRBD2 (5 bases). Trimming took off 7 bases at V and 3 bases at J, with 16 bases between the two ends. There are 14 residues in the CDR3. Germline loops: CDR1 MDHEN, CDR2 SYDVKM. The CDR3 sequence is CASKYAGVNYEQYF. DNA of the CDR3: TGTGCCAGCAAGTACGCCGGGGTGAACTACGAGCAGTACTTC.

CDR3 amino acids: CASSQVGSGPYNEQFF. The CDR3 DNA sequence: TGTGCCAGCAGCCAAGTCGGTAGCGGCCCCTACAATGAGCAGTTCTTC. The chain joins TRBV4-2 to TRBJ2-1, with D perhaps TRBD2 (6 bases). V lost 1 base and J lost 2, with 12 bases in between. This CDR3 spans 16 amino acids. Germline V gene lookup returns CDR1 LGHNA and CDR2 YNFKEQ.

The chain combines TRBV14 with TRBJ2-7; no reliable D call. There are 11 residues in the CDR3. V was clipped by 0 bases and J by 6 bases, with 3 bases between them. CDR1 SGHDN and CDR2 FVKESK come from the germline V gene. The CDR3 DNA is TGTGCCAGCAGCCAAGATTTCGAGCAGTACTTC. It codes for CASSQDFEQYF.

The CDR3 spells CAISESGTNYEQYF. The CDR3 DNA reads TGTGCCATCAGTGAGTCGGGCACAAACTACGAGCAGTACTTC. The chain is built from TRBV10-3 and TRBJ2-7; D unresolved. V lost 0 bases and J lost 3, with 9 bases in between. The CDR3 consists of 14 residues. Germline lookup yields CDR1 ENHRY and CDR2 SYGVKD.

The rearrangement links TRBV18 to TRBJ2-5; D uncertain. Trimming removed 0 bases at V and 5 bases at J, with 7 bases between. The CDR3 consists of 13 residues. The V gene's germline CDR1 is KGHSH and CDR2 LQKENI. The CDR3 loop is CASSPPVVETQYF. The CDR3 DNA is TGTGCCAGCTCACCACCGGTCGTGGAGACCCAGTACTTC.

The CDR3 DNA follows: TGCAGCGTTGAACGGGGGACCGGGGAGCTGTTTTTT. It codes for CSVERGTGELFF. The J gene is TRBJ2-2, the V gene TRBV29-1, with a tentative D call TRBD2 (6 bases). The CDR3 contains 12 residues. The ends were cut back, 2 bases at V and 5 bases at J, with 6 bases in the middle. In germline, CDR1 is SQVTM, CDR2 ANQGSEA.

The chain combines TRBV4-1 with TRBJ2-3, with 8 bases that match TRBD2. CDR1 and CDR2 from the germline V gene are MGHRA and YSYEKL. The CDR3 is 16 residues long. The J segment lost 5 bases and the V segment lost 1 base, leaving 8 bases of the junction unmatched. The CDR3 DNA follows: TGCGCCAGCAGCCAAGTTTTCGCGGGAGGTGGAGATACGCAGTATTTT. It is translated as CASSQVFAGGGDTQYF.

The CDR3 loop reads CASSWGTGNTGELFF. The CDR3, as DNA: TGTGCCAGCAGCTGGGGAACAGGGAACACCGGGGAGCTGTTTTTT. This chain links TRBV5-6 with TRBJ2-2; D might be TRBD1 (5 bases). Trimming pared 3 bases from V and 1 base from J, leaving 10 bases between. The CDR3 runs 15 residues. Germline CDR1 is SGHDT and CDR2 is YYEEEE.

The chain has TRBV28 and TRBJ1-2; 7 bases match TRBD1. Trimming took 4 bases from V and 7 from J; bases not matched to a gene: 9. CDR3 size: 14 residues. Germline values: CDR1 MDHEN, CDR2 SYDVKM. The CDR3 DNA follows: TGTGCCAGCAGTTCTCAAGACAGGGCCCCTGGCTACACCTTC. Translated, it gives CASSSQDRAPGYTF.

The chain uses TRBV28 and TRBJ1-2; possible D gene TRBD1, 6 bases. V lost 4 bases and J lost 1, with 13 bases in between. This CDR3 contains 15 residues. Germline lookup yields CDR1 MDHEN and CDR2 SYDVKM. In DNA, the CDR3 is TGTGCCAGCAGTTCCCCCGGGGGCATTAACTATGGCTACACCTTC. Amino acids: CASSSPGGINYGYTF.

The chain combines TRBV9 with TRBJ2-4, with D possibly called TRBD1 or TRBD2 (5 bases each). Between the trimmed V and J ends, which lost 4 bases and 6 bases, there was a span of 17 bases. The germline CDR1 and CDR2 sequences are SGDLS and YYNGEE. The CDR3 has 15 residues. The CDR3 reads CASSLGVGVRNIQYF. In nucleotides, the CDR3 is TGTGCCAGCAGCTTGGGGGTTGGGGTACGAAACATTCAGTACTTC.

V and J are TRBV4-1 and TRBJ1-2, with 10 bases identical to TRBD1. The trim removed 4 bases at V and 5 bases at J, leaving 7 bases unmatched. The germline V gene has CDR1 MGHRA and CDR2 YSYEKL. There are 15 residues in the CDR3. The CDR3: CASSRRDRGGYGYTF. The CDR3 DNA reads TGCGCCAGCAGCCGAAGGGACAGGGGAGGGTATGGCTACACCTTC.

The genes are TRBV7-2 and TRBJ2-3, with 10 bases matching TRBD2. Germline assignment: CDR1 SGHTA and CDR2 FQGNSA. Losses at the gene ends were 4 bases for V and 3 bases for J; bases not matched to a gene: 7. The CDR3 covers 16 residues. The CDR3 region is CASSSDMGLATDTQYF. The DNA for the CDR3 is TGTGCCAGCAGCTCAGACATGGGACTAGCGACAGATACGCAGTATTTT.

The chain joins TRBV7-9 to TRBJ2-4, with D possibly TRBD2 on 5 matching bases. Trimming took 2 bases from V and 5 from J, leaving 10 bases between them. CDR3 length: 14 amino acids. The germline V gene encodes CDR1 SEHNR and CDR2 FQNEAQ (reference sequence). CDR3 in amino acids: CASSLSFGENIQYF. The CDR3 bases are TGTGCCAGCAGCTTAAGCTTCGGGGAAAACATTCAGTACTTC.

CDR3 residues: CASSLVVQGGFGEQFF. CDR3 coding DNA: TGTGCCAGCAGCTTAGTTGTACAGGGGGGGTTTGGTGAGCAGTTCTTC. The rearrangement uses TRBV11-2 and TRBJ2-1; TRBD1 is a possible D gene (8 bases). CDR1 and CDR2 (germline): SGHAT, FQNNGV. The length of the CDR3 is 16 residues. The V and J ends lost 1 base and 9 bases respectively, with 19 bases between them.

The chain recombines TRBV19 with TRBJ2-1; 15 bases map to TRBD2. Germline assignment: CDR1 LNHDA and CDR2 SQIVND (reference sequence). The CDR3 is 15 residues long. Losses at the gene ends were 3 bases for V and 7 bases for J; bases not matched to a gene: 1. As DNA, the CDR3 is TGTGCCAGTAGTATGGGGACTAGCGGGAGGAATGAGCAGTTCTTC. This sequence encodes CASSMGTSGRNEQFF.

The CDR3 nucleotides read TGTGCCAGCTCACCGGTAGAGGGGGGCAATGAGCAGTTCTTC. Translating it yields CASSPVEGGNEQFF. V is TRBV18 and J is TRBJ2-1, with D possibly being TRBD1 or TRBD2 (6 bases each). Germline V gene sequence: CDR1 KGHSH, CDR2 LQKENI. V was trimmed by 3 bases and J by 6 bases, leaving 12 bases between them. The CDR3 consists of 14 residues.

This clone appeared once. This chain joins TRBV19 and TRBJ2-3, with D possibly matching TRBD1 (5 bases). The CDR3 contains 11 residues. The ends were cut back, 4 bases at V and 6 bases at J, with 5 bases in the middle. The V gene's germline CDR1 is LNHDA and CDR2 SQIVND (reference sequence). The CDR3 region is CASSNRDTQYF. CDR3 DNA: TGTGCCAGTAGTAACAGGGATACGCAGTATTTT.

The rearrangement links TRBV2 to TRBJ2-7; 8 nucleotides agree with TRBD2. This CDR3 region has 13 residues. Germline V CDR1 and CDR2: SNHLY, FYNNEI. The ends lost 4 bases at V and 6 bases at J; junction bases unmatched: 5. Written as DNA, the CDR3 is TGTGCCAGCAGTGTGGCGACTAGCGTCGAGCAGTACTTC. This translates into CASSVATSVEQYF.

The chain couples TRBV7-2 to TRBJ2-7; 8 bases map to TRBD2. This CDR3 has 19 amino acids. Unmatched junction bases numbered 19, after V lost 1 base and J lost 5 bases. Looked up from germline, CDR1 is SGHTA and CDR2 is FQGNSA. The CDR3 region has the DNA TGTGCCAGCAGCTTAGAATTACGGCGGGGTACCGGGAGGGCCGACGAGCAGTACTTC. Translation gives CASSLELRRGTGRADEQYF.

The rearrangement uses TRBV6-6 and TRBJ1-4; D gene unclear. The V gene lost 0 bases and the J gene lost 0 bases, with 2 bases spanning the gap. Germline loops: CDR1 MNHNY, CDR2 SVGAGI (reference sequence). The CDR3 has 14 amino acids. Here the CDR3 reads CASSYSATNEKLFF. CDR3 DNA: TGTGCCAGCAGTTACTCAGCAACTAATGAAAAACTGTTTTTT.